This T cell receptor beta chain emerged from a study of shared clonotypes between healthy human individuals. On sorted subsets, replicate PCRs used about 200 ng DNA, or about 30,000 T cell genomes. Study processing details: ImmunoSEQ only sent back junction sequences with no quality scores, so filtering was done differently. Sequencing used immunoSEQ multiplex PCR; TCRdb keeps in-frame clones, though not all of them. The V and J calls and clone size were taken over from that table, and D and trimming were inferred from the DNA. The sample yields about 2 million clones, around 95% seen once. Trimming at V came to 8 bases and at J to 7 bases, leaving 6 bases not matched to a gene. CDR3 length: 13 residues. Germline V gives CDR1 MNHNS, CDR2 SASEGT.

The chain carries TRBV6-1 and TRBJ2-7, with 12 bases matching TRBD2. The TCR was taken from a man younger than 35 in good health. The sequencing sample was made of naive CD4+ T cells sorted from blood. Subset indicated: CD45RA+ positively selected. For the CDR3, the DNA is TGTGCCAGCCGGACTAGCGGGGTGGAAGAGCAGTACTTC. The encoded protein is CASRTSGVEEQYF.